The rows below give T cell receptor beta chains drawn from one sample of a study of cytomegalovirus exposure and HLA in healthy donors. Only in-frame clones appear in the TCRdb table, and some are missing; sequencing was by immunoSEQ multiplex PCR. This table has 100,000 to 150,000 clones, over 75% appearing once. Sequencing input: PBMCs. These receptors all come from a boy under 18 in good health and CMV-seronegative. CDR3s include the opening cysteine and the closing phenylalanine or tryptophan. The D gene is left open where the match is weak. Expanded clones are given a class, and other clones once, few, many or no size at all.

TRBV7-3	.	TRBJ2-5	15	.	CASSLSTTRQETQYF	TGTGCCAGCAGCTTATCTACGACAAGACAAGAGACCCAGTACTTC
TRBV9	TRBD1	TRBJ1-2	14	.	CASSVAGQGYGYTF	TGTGCCAGCAGCGTAGCCGGACAGGGGTACGGCTACACCTTC
TRBV30	.	TRBJ1-2	14	.	CAWKGSGSYYGYTF	TGTGCCTGGAAGGGTTCGGGGTCCTACTATGGCTACACCTTC
TRBV2	.	TRBJ2-2	14	few	CASSAGTLTGELFF	TGTGCCAGCAGTGCCGGGACTCTAACCGGGGAGCTGTTTTTT
TRBV29-1	.	TRBJ1-2	10	many	CSADLYGYTF	TGCAGCGCAGATCTCTATGGCTACACCTTC
TRBV4-3	.	TRBJ1-1	15	few	CASSQDRHPDTEAFF	TGCGCCAGCAGCCAAGATAGACACCCGGACACTGAAGCTTTCTTT
TRBV9	.	TRBJ2-7	16	once	CASSVGSDRSTGEQYF	TGTGCCAGCAGCGTAGGGTCGGACAGAAGCACCGGCGAGCAGTACTTC
TRBV6-1	.	TRBJ1-4	16	.	CASSEDRLASNEKLFF	TGTGCCAGCAGTGAGGACAGATTAGCGTCTAATGAAAAACTGTTTTTT
TRBV5-1	.	TRBJ1-5	14	few	CASSEGSSNQPQHF	TGCGCCAGCAGCGAGGGTAGTAGCAATCAGCCCCAGCATTTT
TRBV10-3	.	TRBJ2-5	13	.	CAISDMEAETQYF	TGTGCCATCAGTGATATGGAAGCGGAGACCCAGTACTTC
TRBV25-1	.	TRBJ1-3	18	.	CASSDSPGLAGSGNTIYF	TGTGCCAGCAGTGATTCCCCGGGACTGGCGGGCTCTGGAAACACCATATATTTT
TRBV5-1	.	TRBJ1-3	13	.	CASRETGGNTIYF	TGCGCCAGCAGGGAAACGGGGGGAAACACCATATATTTT
TRBV21-1	.	TRBJ1-4	15	.	CASSKGWQGGEKLFF	TGTGCCAGCAGCAAAGGATGGCAGGGCGGTGAAAAACTGTTTTTT
TRBV4-1	.	TRBJ1-4	15	few	CASSQLGLPNEKLFF	TGCGCCAGCAGCCAATTGGGCTTACCTAATGAAAAACTGTTTTTT
TRBV19	TRBD1	TRBJ2-3	15	.	CASSLGTGFTDTQYF	TGTGCCAGTAGCCTCGGGACAGGGTTTACAGATACGCAGTATTTT
TRBV19	.	TRBJ1-2	13	.	CASTPNSNYGYTF	TGTGCCAGTACCCCGAACAGTAACTATGGCTACACCTTC
TRBV29-1	TRBD1	TRBJ1-2	15	.	CSVDVTGDRVYGYTF	TGCAGCGTTGATGTGACAGGGGACCGGGTGTATGGCTACACCTTC
TRBV4-1	.	TRBJ2-1	15	.	CASSQGRQRGNEQFF	TGCGCCAGCAGCCAAGGTAGGCAAAGGGGCAATGAGCAGTTCTTC